Each of the 17 T cell receptor beta chains below was sequenced from the same sample in a study of T cells of healthy individuals. MiXCR, run by TCRdb on the 5' RACE reads, gives a single entry per CDR3 protein. The sample yields more than 85,000 distinct CDR3 sequences, about 16% seen once. Receptors were obtained from a human donor in good health.

The chain employs TRBV12-3 or TRBV12-4 and TRBJ2-2, with D possibly TRBD2 on 6 matching bases. The V and J ends lost 8 bases and 6 bases respectively, with 19 bases between them. The CDR3 extends over 15 amino acids. CDR3 DNA sequence: TGTGCCAGCCTCTGGGGCGGGGTAGCTTCCGGGGAGCTGTTTTTT. Its protein product is CASLWGGVASGELFF.

This clonotype was seen repeatedly, ten times or more. The chain couples TRBV5-1 to TRBJ2-3; no clear D gene. Germline V gene lookup returns CDR1 SGHRS and CDR2 YFSETQ. The CDR3 contains 12 residues. The V gene lost 0 bases and the J gene lost 5 bases, with 4 bases spanning the gap. In DNA, the CDR3 is TGCGCCAGCAGCTTGGGGCGAGATACGCAGTATTTT. Amino acids: CASSLGRDTQYF.

V usage is TRBV2 and J usage is TRBJ2-2, with D perhaps TRBD2 (5 bases). Germline V gives CDR1 SNHLY, CDR2 FYNNEI. With 1 base removed from V and 7 bases from J, the gap between germline ends came to 10 bases. This CDR3 is 14 amino acids long. CDR3 bases: TGTGCCAGCAGTGAAGTGTCGAGGGACGGGGAGCTGTTTTTT. Amino acids: CASSEVSRDGELFF.

This clonotype has more than one count but fewer than ten. This chain joins TRBV10-3 and TRBJ2-5; 7 nucleotides match TRBD1. V shed 3 bases and J 4 bases; nucleotides not matched to a gene: 5. CDR1 is ENHRY and CDR2 is SYGVKD in the germline V gene. The CDR3 totals 14 residues. The CDR3 here is CAISDGSGGETQYF. CDR3 sequence (DNA): TGTGCCATCAGTGATGGGTCAGGGGGAGAGACCCAGTACTTC.

The chain employs TRBV28 and TRBJ1-4, with unresolved D. The CDR3 extends over 12 amino acids. CDR1 is MDHEN and CDR2 is SYDVKM in the germline V gene. The V and J ends lost 3 bases and 6 bases respectively, with 5 bases between them. The CDR3 DNA is TGTGCCAGCAGTTTCTCATATGAAAAACTGTTTTTT. It specifies CASSFSYEKLFF.

The rearrangement uses TRBV11-2 and TRBJ1-6; D gene unclear. Germline V gene lookup returns CDR1 SGHAT and CDR2 FQNNGV. The CDR3 spans 15 residues. The V end lost 1 base, the J end lost 5 bases, and 9 bases lay between the germline ends. CDR3 DNA: TGTGCCAGCAGCTTAGGCGGCCTGAATAATTCACCCCTCCACTTT. Translation gives CASSLGGLNNSPLHF.

This clonotype was found many times. The chain employs TRBV5-1 and TRBJ2-5; unclear D gene. V dropped 0 bases and J dropped 0 bases, with 6 bases sitting between them. The germline V gene encodes CDR1 SGHRS and CDR2 YFSETQ. The CDR3 covers 14 residues. This CDR3 reads CASSLDMYQETQYF. The DNA of the CDR3 is TGCGCCAGCAGCTTGGATATGTACCAAGAGACCCAGTACTTC.

Ten or more counts support this clonotype. The chain links TRBV11-2 to TRBJ2-3, with D perhaps TRBD1 (6 bases). This CDR3 spans 17 amino acids. Deletions cut 2 bases from V and 1 base from J, with 16 bases between. The germline gives CDR1 SGHAT, CDR2 FQNNGV. The CDR3 here is CASSLYPTGQRTDTQYF. The DNA of the CDR3 is TGTGCCAGCAGCTTATACCCAACAGGGCAGCGCACAGATACGCAGTATTTT.

This clonotype was picked up many times. The chain carries TRBV2 and TRBJ1-4; the D gene is possibly TRBD1 (5 bases). CDR1 is SNHLY, CDR2 FYNNEI, per germline. Trimming removed 6 bases from V and 6 bases from J, with 11 bases in between. CDR3 length: 13 amino acids. In DNA, the CDR3 is TGTGCCAGCAGGGAAAGGGGCGATGAAAAACTGTTTTTT. This sequence encodes CASRERGDEKLFF.

This clonotype was observed many times. The J gene is TRBJ2-1, the V gene TRBV3-1; 12 nucleotides line up with TRBD2. The trim removed 0 bases at V and 7 bases at J, leaving 7 bases unmatched. The CDR3 is 17 residues long. Germline-derived CDR1 and CDR2 are LGHDT and YNNKEL (reference sequence). The DNA of the CDR3 is TGTGCCAGCAGCCAAGAAGGTCTAGCGGGGGGGCGGAATGAGCAGTTCTTC. This sequence encodes CASSQEGLAGGRNEQFF.

The rearrangement uses TRBV4-3 and TRBJ2-1; 9 bases are shared with TRBD2. The length of the CDR3 is 16 residues. Germline assignment: CDR1 LGHNA and CDR2 YSLEER. V gave up 4 bases and J gave up 4 bases; unmatched junction bases: 8. As DNA, the CDR3 is TGCGCCAGCAGCCCAGCGGGAGGACAATTTTACAATGAGCAGTTCTTC. Translation gives CASSPAGGQFYNEQFF.

The rearrangement joins TRBV28 to TRBJ1-5; TRBD1 might be the D (5 bases). There are 17 residues in the CDR3. Trimming stripped 3 bases from V and 3 bases from J, with 18 bases between. CDR1 is MDHEN and CDR2 is SYDVKM in the germline V gene. CDR3 in amino acids: CASSLALWGKVNQPQHF. Here the CDR3 DNA reads TGTGCCAGCAGTTTGGCCCTATGGGGGAAGGTCAATCAGCCCCAGCATTTT.

The V and J genes are TRBV9 and TRBJ2-1; 9 bases are shared with TRBD2. Germline V gives CDR1 SGDLS, CDR2 YYNGEE. V shed 0 bases, J shed 6 bases, and the junction held 7 bases outside the gene matches. The CDR3 loop spans 16 amino acids. The CDR3 sequence: CASSVAVAGAVNEQFF. Written as DNA, the CDR3 is TGTGCCAGCAGCGTAGCCGTAGCGGGAGCCGTCAATGAGCAGTTCTTC.

This clonotype has ten or more counts. This chain joins TRBV6-2 or TRBV6-3 and TRBJ2-5; 12 bases match TRBD2. J lost 4 bases, V lost 5 bases, and 5 bases had no gene match. CDR1 is MNHEY, CDR2 SVGEGT, per germline. The CDR3 runs 15 residues. CDR3 DNA: TGTGCCAGCAGTCAAAGGACTAGCGGGACAGAGACCCAGTACTTC. Translated, it gives CASSQRTSGTETQYF.

CDR3 nucleotides: TGTGCCTGGAGTGGCCAGGGGTATGGCAATCAGCCCCAGCATTTT. It is translated as CAWSGQGYGNQPQHF. The chain employs TRBV30 and TRBJ1-5, with a tentative D call TRBD1 (6 bases). Trimming took off 1 base at V and 2 bases at J, with 12 bases between the two ends. The CDR3 loop spans 15 amino acids. Germline V gene data show CDR1 as GTSNPN and CDR2 as SVGIG (reference sequence).

This clonotype has just a few counts. This chain uses TRBV7-2 with TRBJ1-6; D gene uncertain. V was pared by 5 bases and J by 5 bases, with 7 bases between. The CDR3 is 13 amino acids. The germline CDR1 and CDR2 sequences are SGHTA and FQGNSA. CDR3 coding DNA: TGTGCCAGCAGCAATGGAAATAATTCACCCCTCCACTTT. Protein product: CASSNGNNSPLHF.

This clonotype was found many times. The chain is built from TRBV6-1 and TRBJ1-3, with a tentative D call TRBD1 (5 bases). Trimming shortened V by 6 bases and J by 0 bases, and 15 bases separated the two germline ends. The CDR3 has 16 residues. Germline values: CDR1 MNHNS, CDR2 SASEGT. CDR3 loop: CASSKRTLRSGNTIYF. As DNA, the CDR3 is TGTGCCAGCAGCAAACGGACACTCCGCTCTGGAAACACCATATATTTT.